This TCR beta chain was observed in a study of CD8+CD57+ T cells in acquired aplastic anemia. Study-level background: Sorted cells (CD4+ and CD8+) yielded DNA amounts that averaged approximately 3.2 ug.

Germline loops: CDR1 GTSNPN, CDR2 SVGIG (reference sequence). CDR3 length: 13 amino acids. V trimming: 4 bases; J trimming: 6 bases; junction bases outside the gene matches: 7. Previously, flow cytometry had revealed CD8+CD57+ cell expansion in the patients chosen for sequencing. All patients were therapy-naive when blood was sampled. TCR beta VDJ combinations and CDR3 sequences were profiled from genomic DNA. TCRdb called the reads again in MiXCR, with one record for every CDR3 protein. The profile covers about 470,000 distinct CDR3 sequences, with around a third appearing a single time and 0.8% to 0.85% taken by the ten largest. With respect to this clonotype: No antigen is known for it.

Study-wide findings and caveats: Between patients and controls, CD8+ Simpson's diversity did not vary significantly. Some 29 shared CD8+ CDR3s appeared highly expressed within patients' immunodominant clones.

The chain has TRBV30 and TRBJ2-7; TRBD1 matches 9 bases. The sequence was collected from a human donor with aplastic anemia. Source material: sorted CD4+, CD8+, or CD8+CD57+ T cells (not recorded which) from PBMCs. CDR3 sequence: CAWIGDRAGEQYF. The DNA for the CDR3 is TGTGCCTGGATTGGGGACAGGGCAGGCGAGCAGTACTTC.